This T cell receptor (beta chain) originates from a study of cytomegalovirus exposure and HLA in healthy donors. General study findings and limits: There were some V segments, including TRBV6-2 and TRBV6-3, excluded as indistinguishable.

Germline CDR1 reads WSHSY; CDR2 reads SAAADI. The V segment lost 7 bases and the J segment 8 bases; nucleotides outside the gene matches: 6. The CDR3 length is 13 residues. About this clone: Its cognate antigen is unknown.

Amplification used 60 Vbeta primers and 13 Jbeta primers. Clones were sequenced by immunoSEQ multiplex PCR, and TCRdb holds only the in-frame ones, with some missing. The repertoire consists of approximately 200,000 clones, with roughly 83% occurring once and the leading ten covering 0.25% to 0.3%. This sequence was found in a boy aged 5-17 years in good health and CMV-seronegative. The gene calls are TRBV10-2 and TRBJ2-2, with 8 nucleotides matching TRBD1. The sequencing input was PBMCs. CDR3 amino acids: CASTGGVGGELFF. The CDR3 coding sequence is TGCGCCAGCACAGGGGGCGTTGGTGGGGAGCTGTTTTTT.